The T cell receptor (beta chain) under discussion was sequenced for a study of blood T cells in healthy people across ages (dated by TCRdb to 2015 to 2017). Notes on the research overall: Template switching captured roughly one uniquely barcoded TCR beta cDNA molecule per two T cells in model experiments. For two donors (one aged 18 to 30 and one aged 80 or older), the study analyzed two additional independent replicas of 1 million unique cDNA reads from the same blood draw. Donors of different ages were randomly distributed across sequencing lanes to avoid experimental bias. Donors were grouped into four age groups: young (average approximately 16 years), middle-aged (39), aged (around 60) and long-lived (about 89). To track age-related changes in TCR beta repertoire diversity, the study relied on deep sequencing normalized with unique cDNA molecular identifiers. Beyond this particular receptor, the publication reports: Observed TCR beta diversity per million T cells fell roughly linearly with age, and a significant reduction was already apparent by age roughly 40. The percentage of naive T cells measured by flow cytometry correlated strongly with observed TCR beta diversity. Because donor CMV infection status was unknown, age-related changes in expanded clonotypes were potentially confounded. The long-lived group showed more naive CD4+ T cells, fewer expanded clones and increased TCR diversity than the aged group, suggesting age selection. Estimates of total diversity based on one million sequenced T cells were considered lower bounds and underestimates. Conclusive comparison of naive and antigen-experienced compartments was prevented by the profiling of bulk unsorted PBMCs.

From a lookup of the germline V gene, CDR1 and CDR2 are SGHDT and YYEEEE. Germline trimming amounts to 4 bases on V and 4 bases on J, with 12 as the count of junction bases outside the gene matches. Inclusive of the bounding cysteine and phenylalanine, the CDR3 is 17 residues long. The CDR3 DNA has 51 bases and is translated from base 1. The donors were 40 or so Caucasian individuals from Russia, aged 6 to 90 years, who were systemically healthy. Each donor gave 8 to 10 milliliters of peripheral blood, collected into EDTA-treated Vacutainer tubes. Ficoll-Paque density-gradient centrifugation was used to isolate PBMCs, with at least 6.5 million per sample. Total RNA was extracted from PBMCs with Trizol reagent, with at least 5 micrograms obtained per sample. Naive CD45RAhigh/CD27high T cell percentages were measured by flow cytometry on a PBMC aliquot from every donor. Library preparation used 5' RACE. TCRdb records Illumina HiSeq 2500 as the sequencer. A second PCR of roughly 7 to 11 cycles was performed with a sample-barcoded 5' primer and a J-beta primer mix. A unique molecular identifier was introduced onto each TCR beta cDNA molecule by a template-switch 5' adaptor carrying 12 random nucleotides. At least 3 million CDR3-containing paired-end reads were obtained from each sample. First-strand cDNA synthesis was performed from all RNA using the Mint cDNA synthesis kit, with priming by a TRBC-specific oligonucleotide. Following uracil-DNA glycosylase treatment, a first 18-cycle PCR with universal primers M1SS and BC2_uni_R was performed on all cDNA. Concerning the study's data processing: For normalization, 1 million high-quality reads, each with a distinct molecular identifier, were randomly selected from each sample. Reads sharing molecular identifiers were discarded rather than binned into consensus sequences. CDR3 identification, clonotype clustering and error correction used MiTCR with a Q25 quality threshold and the strictest error-elimination algorithm. A nonparametric unseen species model with Euler transformation was used to estimate a lower bound on total TCR beta diversity. The public reads were reprocessed in TCRdb via fastp at Q25 and MiXCR, keeping in-frame beta chains. Rows are unified per CDR3 protein, each entry keeping the most common DNA and genes. The V and J calls come from TCRdb's annotation, not from the publication. The sample table records about 1 million distinct CDR3 sequences; more than 35% of these occur just once. The ten biggest clones cover 15% to 20% of the sample.

This clonotype occurred a few times. This clone's antigen is unknown. No much larger clonotype is one base removed from it; base qualities were not supplied. Specimen: blood. This receptor was identified in a woman aged 60-75 years in good health. The sequence joins TRBV5-6 to TRBJ1-2; 11 bases in between match TRBD1. The CDR3 region reads CASSTPGQGDLGYGYTF. The bases read TGTGCCAGCAGCACCCCGGGACAGGGGGACTTGGGCTATGGCTACACCTTC.